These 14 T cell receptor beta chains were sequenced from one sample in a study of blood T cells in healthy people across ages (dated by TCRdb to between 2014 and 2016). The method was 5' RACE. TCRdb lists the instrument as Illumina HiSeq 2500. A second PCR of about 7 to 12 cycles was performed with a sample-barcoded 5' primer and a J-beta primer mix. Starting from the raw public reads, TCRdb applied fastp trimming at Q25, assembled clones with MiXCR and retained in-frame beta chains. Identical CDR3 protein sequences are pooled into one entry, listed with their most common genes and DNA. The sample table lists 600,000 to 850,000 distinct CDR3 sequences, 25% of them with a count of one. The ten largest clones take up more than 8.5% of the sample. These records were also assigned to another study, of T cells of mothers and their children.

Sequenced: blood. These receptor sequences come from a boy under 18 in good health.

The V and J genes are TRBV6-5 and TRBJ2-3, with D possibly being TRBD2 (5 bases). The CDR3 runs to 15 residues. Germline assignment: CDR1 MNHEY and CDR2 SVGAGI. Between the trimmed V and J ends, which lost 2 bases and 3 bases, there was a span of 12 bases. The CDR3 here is CASSYGSRQTDTQYF. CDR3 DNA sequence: TGTGCCAGCAGTTACGGGAGTAGGCAGACAGATACGCAGTATTTT.

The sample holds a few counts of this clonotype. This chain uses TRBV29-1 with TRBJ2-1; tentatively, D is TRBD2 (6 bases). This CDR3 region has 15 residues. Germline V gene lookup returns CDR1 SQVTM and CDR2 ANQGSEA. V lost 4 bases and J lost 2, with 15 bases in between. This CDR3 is CSVGLLVAAYNEQFF. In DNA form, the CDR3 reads TGCAGCGTTGGGTTGTTGGTAGCGGCCTACAATGAGCAGTTCTTC.

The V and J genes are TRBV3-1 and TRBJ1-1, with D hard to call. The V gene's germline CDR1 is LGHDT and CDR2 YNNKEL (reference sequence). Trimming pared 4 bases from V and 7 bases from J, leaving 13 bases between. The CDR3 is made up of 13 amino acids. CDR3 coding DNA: TGTGCCAGCAGCCCTACACCGTCAAATGAAGCTTTCTTT. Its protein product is CASSPTPSNEAFF.

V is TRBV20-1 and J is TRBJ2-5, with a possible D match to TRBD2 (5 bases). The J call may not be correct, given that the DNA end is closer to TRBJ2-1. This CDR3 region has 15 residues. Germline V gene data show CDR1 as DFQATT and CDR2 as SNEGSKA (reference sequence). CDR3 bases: TGCAGTGCTAGGGGGTATGCAGCGGTTTACAATGAGCAGTTCTTC. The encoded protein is CSARGYAAVYNEQFF.

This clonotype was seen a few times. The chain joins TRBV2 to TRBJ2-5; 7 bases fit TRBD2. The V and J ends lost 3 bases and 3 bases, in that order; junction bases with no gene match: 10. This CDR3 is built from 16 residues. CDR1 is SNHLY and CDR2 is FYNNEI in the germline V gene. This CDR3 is CASSDAKTSAKETQYF. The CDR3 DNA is TGTGCCAGCAGTGACGCTAAAACTAGCGCGAAAGAGACCCAGTACTTC.

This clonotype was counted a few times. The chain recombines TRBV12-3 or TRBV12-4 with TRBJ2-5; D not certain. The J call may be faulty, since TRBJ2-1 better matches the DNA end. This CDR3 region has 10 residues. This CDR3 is CASSLEEQFF. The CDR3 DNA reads TGTGCCAGCAGTTTAGAAGAGCAGTTCTTC.

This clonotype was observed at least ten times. The CDR3 is CASRDRGGGYTF. The CDR3 nucleotides read TGTGCCAGCCGGGACAGGGGTGGTGGCTACACCTTC. The chain has TRBV25-1 and TRBJ1-2; 10 nucleotides line up with TRBD1. This CDR3 has 12 amino acids. Germline CDR1 is MGHDK and CDR2 is SYGVNS. Trimming at V came to 8 bases and at J to 7 bases, leaving 4 bases not matched to a gene.

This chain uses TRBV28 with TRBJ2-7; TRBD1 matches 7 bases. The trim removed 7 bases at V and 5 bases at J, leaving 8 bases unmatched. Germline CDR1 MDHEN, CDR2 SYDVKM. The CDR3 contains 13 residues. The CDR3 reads CASNRGAPDEQYF. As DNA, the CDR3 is TGTGCCAGCAACAGGGGAGCCCCTGACGAGCAGTACTTC.

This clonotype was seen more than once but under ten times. CDR3 loop: CASSPGLRREQFF. CDR3 sequence (DNA): TGTGCCAGCAGTCCCGGCCTTCGGCGCGAGCAGTTCTTC. V gene TRBV27 combines with J gene TRBJ2-1; D uncertain. The CDR3 runs to 13 residues. CDR1 is MNHEY, CDR2 SMNVEV, per germline (reference sequence). V lost 5 bases and J lost 10, with 15 bases in between.

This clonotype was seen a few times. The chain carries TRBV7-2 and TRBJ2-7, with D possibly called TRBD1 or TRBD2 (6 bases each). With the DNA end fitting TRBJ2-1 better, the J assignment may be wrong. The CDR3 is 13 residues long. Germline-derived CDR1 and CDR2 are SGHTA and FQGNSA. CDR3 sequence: CASEGGHHNEQFF. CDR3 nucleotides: TGTGCCTCGGAAGGGGGGCATCACAATGAGCAGTTCTTC.

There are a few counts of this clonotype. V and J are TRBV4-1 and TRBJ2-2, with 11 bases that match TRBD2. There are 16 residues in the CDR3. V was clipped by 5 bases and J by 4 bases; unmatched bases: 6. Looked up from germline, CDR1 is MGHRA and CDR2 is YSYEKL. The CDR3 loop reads CASSSLAGVGTGELFF. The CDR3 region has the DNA TGCGCCAGCAGCTCACTAGCGGGAGTGGGCACCGGGGAGCTGTTTTTT.

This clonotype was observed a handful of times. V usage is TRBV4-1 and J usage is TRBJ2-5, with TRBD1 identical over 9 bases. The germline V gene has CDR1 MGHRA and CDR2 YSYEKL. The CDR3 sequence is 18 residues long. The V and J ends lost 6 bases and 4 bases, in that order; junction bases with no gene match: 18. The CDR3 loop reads CASRPIGMGQGRTETQYF. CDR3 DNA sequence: TGCGCCAGCAGACCTATAGGAATGGGACAGGGAAGAACAGAGACCCAGTACTTC.

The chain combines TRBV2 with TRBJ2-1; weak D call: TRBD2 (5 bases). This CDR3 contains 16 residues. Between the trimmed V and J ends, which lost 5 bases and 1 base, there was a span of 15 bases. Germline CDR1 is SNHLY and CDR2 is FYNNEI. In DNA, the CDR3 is TGTGCCAGCAGTCTCCCCTCCGGGGTGTCCTACAATGAGCAGTTCTTC. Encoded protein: CASSLPSGVSYNEQFF.

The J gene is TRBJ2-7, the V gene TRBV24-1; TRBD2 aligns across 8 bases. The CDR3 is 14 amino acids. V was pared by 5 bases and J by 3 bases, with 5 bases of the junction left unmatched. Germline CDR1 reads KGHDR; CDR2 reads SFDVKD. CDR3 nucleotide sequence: TGTGCCACCAGTGCGGGGACTAGTGTCTACGAGCAGTACTTC. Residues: CATSAGTSVYEQYF.